Presented here are 8 T cell receptor beta chains from one specimen sequenced in a study of control samples from healthy donors and cancer patients. Repertoires were generated with immunoSEQ multiplex PCR, while TCRdb's copy carries only in-frame clones and drops some. This sample has about 83,000 clones, with roughly 91% found just once. Sequencing was carried out using blood. All receptors derive from a man over 45 in good health.

V usage is TRBV14 and J usage is TRBJ1-2; maybe TRBD1 (5 bases). Trimming removed 2 bases at V and 3 bases at J, with 13 bases between. Looked up from germline, CDR1 is SGHDN and CDR2 is FVKESK. The CDR3 is 15 residues long. The chain's CDR3 is CASSQYQGSDYGYTF. CDR3 nucleotides: TGTGCCAGCAGCCAATATCAGGGCTCCGACTATGGCTACACCTTC.

V gene TRBV7-6 combines with J gene TRBJ2-3; maybe TRBD1 (6 bases). Trimming pared 0 bases from V and 3 bases from J, leaving 13 bases between. The germline CDR1 and CDR2 sequences are SGHVS and FNYEAQ. This CDR3 has 16 amino acids. The CDR3 DNA follows: TGTGCCAGCAGCTTAGCCCAGAGTAGGGGGACAGATACGCAGTATTTT. Translated, it gives CASSLAQSRGTDTQYF.

The rearrangement joins TRBV10-3 to TRBJ1-1, with 7 nucleotides matching TRBD1. J was trimmed by 8 bases and V by 7 bases; bases with no gene match: 10. CDR3 size: 13 residues. Germline CDR1 is ENHRY and CDR2 is SYGVKD. As DNA, the CDR3 is TGTGCCATCACCCTCGACAGGGTAGGCGAAGCTTTCTTT. This encodes CAITLDRVGEAFF.

This clone appeared a single time. The chain combines TRBV7-8 with TRBJ2-1; tentative D call: TRBD2 (6 bases). The germline V gene has CDR1 SGHVS and CDR2 FQNEAQ. Trimming pared 5 bases from V and 3 bases from J, leaving 8 bases between. This CDR3 is 13 amino acids long. This chain's CDR3 is CASSPGGYNEQFF. The CDR3 coding sequence is TGTGCCAGCAGCCCCGGGGGCTACAATGAGCAGTTCTTC.

The chain joins TRBV23-1 to TRBJ1-1; a weak D match, TRBD1 (6 bases). TRBV23-1 is flagged as an ORF with uncertain function. Trimming took off 5 bases at V and 4 bases at J, with 11 bases between the two ends. CDR3 length equals 13 residues. The CDR3 is CASSRGGITEAFF. The CDR3 bases are TGCGCCAGCAGTAGGGGGGGCATCACTGAAGCTTTCTTT.

The CDR3 region has the DNA TGTGCCAGCAGAGAAACGGACAGGAACACTGAAGCTTTCTTT. This codes for CASRETDRNTEAFF. The chain links TRBV6-4 to TRBJ1-1, with D tentatively TRBD1 (6 bases). The CDR3 has 14 residues. V gave up 6 bases and J gave up 1 base, with 12 bases separating them. Germline V gives CDR1 MRHNA, CDR2 SNTAGT.

The V and J genes are TRBV25-1 and TRBJ1-6; TRBD1 matches 8 bases. Germline V gene lookup returns CDR1 MGHDK and CDR2 SYGVNS. The CDR3 runs to 17 residues. J was trimmed by 2 bases and V by 2 bases; bases with no gene match: 5. CDR3 sequence (DNA): TGTGCCAGCAGTGAAGCAGGGGGCGCCGCCTATAATTCACCCCTCCACTTT. It codes for CASSEAGGAAYNSPLHF.

The V and J genes are TRBV2 and TRBJ2-1; TRBD2 aligns across 11 bases. Germline V gene lookup returns CDR1 SNHLY and CDR2 FYNNEI. V lost 3 bases to trimming and J lost 9 bases; unmatched junction nucleotides: 1. There are 13 residues in the CDR3. Here the CDR3 reads CASSEGTSGEQFF. The CDR3 DNA reads TGTGCCAGCAGTGAGGGGACTAGCGGTGAGCAGTTCTTC.